This entry lists 20 T cell receptor beta chains sequenced from one sample in a study of blood T cell repertoires in COVID-19. Generated by immunoSEQ multiplex PCR, the TCRdb table keeps only in-frame clones and is missing some. The data contain 98,000 or so clones, roughly 84% of them seen just once; the ten biggest clones take up approximately 27%. What was sequenced was peripheral blood. These receptors were collected from a man aged 55 to 70 with acute or convalescent COVID-19.

V usage is TRBV14 and J usage is TRBJ1-1, with D tentatively TRBD1 (5 bases). The ends were cut back, 3 bases at V and 6 bases at J, with 17 bases in the middle. The CDR3 loop spans 15 amino acids. Germline loops: CDR1 SGHDN, CDR2 FVKESK. CDR3 loop: CASSHHVGGWAEAFF. CDR3 nucleotides: TGTGCCAGCAGCCACCATGTCGGGGGTTGGGCTGAAGCTTTCTTT.

This clone was observed once. The V call is TRBV9, the J call TRBJ2-5, with 8 bases aligning to TRBD2. Germline V gene sequence: CDR1 SGDLS, CDR2 YYNGEE. The CDR3 contains 16 residues. Unmatched junction bases numbered 5, after V lost 0 bases and J lost 1 base. For the CDR3, the DNA is TGTGCCAGCAGCGTAGGGGCCAGCGGGGGCCAAGAGACCCAGTACTTC. This translates into CASSVGASGGQETQYF.

This sequence joins TRBV3-1 (or the pseudogene TRBV3-2) and TRBJ2-1; D might be TRBD1 (5 bases). The V and J ends lost 1 base and 6 bases respectively, with 22 bases between them. The CDR3 is 18 amino acids. Per germline, CDR1 LGHDT and CDR2 YNNKEL (reference sequence). The CDR3 loop is CASSQAGLVDGSSNEQFF. The CDR3 nucleotides read TGTGCCAGCAGCCAAGCAGGGCTGGTGGACGGGTCGAGCAATGAGCAGTTCTTC.

V and J are TRBV28 and TRBJ1-5; 7 bases map to TRBD1. The CDR3 is made up of 15 amino acids. Germline V CDR1 and CDR2: MDHEN, SYDVKM. J lost 0 bases, V lost 5 bases, and 4 bases had no gene match. CDR3 in DNA: TGTGCCAGCAGTCTAGGGGGCGGTAGCAATCAGCCCCAGCATTTT. Translated, it gives CASSLGGGSNQPQHF.

The CDR3 loop reads CASSPVGGPYEQYF. In nucleotides, the CDR3 is TGCGCCAGCAGCCCTGTGGGGGGGCCCTACGAGCAGTACTTC. The chain links TRBV5-1 to TRBJ2-7, with D maybe TRBD2 (7 bases). The germline V and J ends were trimmed by 4 bases and 2 bases, with 13 bases remaining between them. There are 14 residues in the CDR3. Germline values: CDR1 SGHRS, CDR2 YFSETQ. Together with reference TRBV5-1 and TRBJ2-7, the CDR3 gives the full variable domain: KAGVTQTPRYLIKTRGQQVTLSCSPISGHRSVSWYQQTPGQGLQFLFEYFSETQRNKGNFPGRFSGRQFSNSRSEMNVSTLELGDSALYLCASSPVGGPYEQYFGPGTRLTVT.

CDR3 sequence (DNA): TGCGCCAGCAGCCGAGAACTAGCGGGAGGGGTCCCAGGCTCCTACAATGAGCAGTTCTTC. Translating it yields CASSRELAGGVPGSYNEQFF. The chain has TRBV4-3 and TRBJ2-1; 13 bases fit TRBD2. From germline, CDR1 is LGHNA and CDR2 YSLEER. There are 20 residues in the CDR3. Trimming cost V 4 bases and J 0 bases; bases outside gene matches: 12.

This clone has just a few counts. Within the sample, other DNA sequences also encode this same CDR3. J is TRBJ1-1 and V is TRBV5-6; D remains ambiguous. This CDR3 region has 14 residues. V lost 2 bases and J 0 bases, leaving 8 bases between the germline ends. Germline values: CDR1 SGHDT, CDR2 YYEEEE. The CDR3 sequence: CASSLGSVNTEAFF. CDR3 DNA: TGTGCCAGCAGCTTAGGGAGTGTGAACACTGAAGCTTTCTTT.

The V call is TRBV6-6, the J call TRBJ1-5, with D hard to call. The CDR3 sequence is 15 residues long. Germline lookup yields CDR1 MNHNY and CDR2 SVGAGI (reference sequence). Trimming removed 8 bases at V and 0 bases at J, with 14 bases between. The CDR3 sequence: CASSYRGYSNQPQHF. The CDR3 DNA is TGTGCCAGCTCTTATCGGGGTTATAGCAATCAGCCCCAGCATTTT.

The chain has TRBV12-3 or TRBV12-4 and TRBJ1-1; D remains ambiguous. V was pared by 7 bases and J by 5 bases, with 14 bases between. The CDR3 extends over 13 amino acids. Written as DNA, the CDR3 is TGTGCCAGCAAGCAAACATCGGGGACTGAAGCTTTCTTT. Protein sequence: CASKQTSGTEAFF.

This clone was observed a handful of times. The chain couples TRBV11-3 to TRBJ1-3; D uncertain. V lost 3 bases, J lost 0 bases, and 9 bases lay in between. The CDR3 loop spans 15 amino acids. Germline CDR1 reads SGHNT; CDR2 reads YENEEA. The DNA for the CDR3 is TGTGCCAGCAGCTTCGACGGGTACTCTGGAAACACCATATATTTT. Residues: CASSFDGYSGNTIYF. Supplemented by reference TRBV11-3 and TRBJ1-3, the full variable domain reads EAGVVQSPRYKIIEKKQPVAFWCNPISGHNTLYWYLQNLGQGPELLIRYENEEAVDDSQLPKDRFSAERLKGVDSTLKIQPAELGDSAVYLCASSFDGYSGNTIYFGEGSWLTVV.

The rearrangement links TRBV5-1 to TRBJ2-5; 9 nucleotides agree with TRBD2. The CDR3 runs to 15 residues. Trimming took 2 bases from V and 4 from J; bases not matched to a gene: 6. Looked up from germline, CDR1 is SGHRS and CDR2 is YFSETQ. CDR3 in DNA: TGCGCCAGCAGCTTAGCGGGAGGCCGGGGAGAGACCCAGTACTTC. Its translation is CASSLAGGRGETQYF.

This chain connects TRBV6-5 to TRBJ2-5, with D hard to call. CDR3 size: 15 residues. Germline V gene data show CDR1 as MNHEY and CDR2 as SVGAGI. Between the trimmed V and J ends, which lost 5 bases and 5 bases, there was a span of 18 bases. The CDR3 loop reads CASSRSFNGPETQYF. The CDR3 bases are TGTGCCAGCAGTCGTTCTTTTAATGGCCCGGAGACCCAGTACTTC.

The J gene is TRBJ2-5, the V gene TRBV11-3; TRBD1 is a possible D gene (7 bases). Germline V gene sequence: CDR1 SGHNT, CDR2 YENEEA. The CDR3 consists of 15 residues. Trimming left V 5 bases short and J 4 bases short, with 17 bases between. The CDR3 DNA reads as TGTGCCAGCAGCCCTAGACAGGGAGGAGGAGAGACCCAGTACTTC. It is translated as CASSPRQGGGETQYF.

The gene calls are TRBV5-1 and TRBJ1-1; 9 bases fit TRBD1. V gave up 1 base and J gave up 8 bases; unmatched junction bases: 27. The CDR3 totals 21 residues. CDR1 and CDR2 (germline): SGHRS, YFSETQ. In nucleotides, the CDR3 is TGCGCCAGCAGCTTGTTAGGATTCAATTCACAAGACCCCCACAGGGGGCCCGAAGCTTTCTTT. Encoded protein: CASSLLGFNSQDPHRGPEAFF.

CDR3 in amino acids: CASSMTGTPNYGYTF. The CDR3 DNA sequence: TGTGCCAGTAGTATGACAGGTACCCCTAACTATGGCTACACCTTC. The rearrangement uses TRBV19 and TRBJ1-2, with a tentative D call TRBD1 (6 bases). The germline gives CDR1 LNHDA, CDR2 SQIVND (reference sequence). The CDR3 is 15 residues long. The V end was cut by 3 bases, the J end by 0 bases, with 11 bases between.

The chain employs TRBV12-3 or TRBV12-4 and TRBJ1-1; tentatively, D is TRBD1 (5 bases). The CDR3 has 13 residues. V was pared by 7 bases and J by 4 bases, with 13 bases between. This chain's CDR3 is CASTNIQGTEAFF. Written as DNA, the CDR3 is TGTGCCAGCACCAACATTCAGGGCACTGAAGCTTTCTTT.

CDR3 in amino acids: CASNRGKGNTEAFF. CDR3 bases: TGTGCCAGCAACAGGGGGAAGGGGAACACTGAAGCTTTCTTT. The rearrangement links TRBV7-8 to TRBJ1-1; 8 bases align to TRBD1. CDR1 is SGHVS, CDR2 FQNEAQ, per germline. CDR3 length equals 14 residues. Trimming took 7 bases from V and 1 from J; bases not matched to a gene: 5.

The chain carries TRBV27 and TRBJ1-1; tentatively, D is TRBD1 (6 bases). This CDR3 has 14 residues. CDR1 is MNHEY and CDR2 is SMNVEV in the germline V gene (reference sequence). Trimming took off 8 bases at V and 4 bases at J, with 17 bases between the two ends. The CDR3 here is CASREGGAGTEAFF. The CDR3 DNA reads TGTGCCAGCCGCGAGGGGGGGGCAGGCACTGAAGCTTTCTTT.

V and J are TRBV4-1 and TRBJ2-1; 8 nucleotides align to TRBD2. In germline, CDR1 is MGHRA, CDR2 YSYEKL. The CDR3 runs to 14 residues. V was clipped by 8 bases and J by 7 bases; unmatched bases: 10. The CDR3 reads CASGRAGVMNEQFF. CDR3 nucleotide sequence: TGCGCCAGCGGGAGAGCGGGAGTCATGAATGAGCAGTTCTTC.

DNA for the CDR3: TGTGCCACCAGTGACAATAGCGGGAGGGGGATAAGCTCCTACAATGAGCAGTTCTTC. This encodes CATSDNSGRGISSYNEQFF. J is TRBJ2-1 and V is TRBV24-1, with TRBD2 identical over 11 bases. Germline V gene sequence: CDR1 KGHDR, CDR2 SFDVKD. This CDR3 spans 19 amino acids. Trimming removed 4 bases from V and 0 bases from J; junction bases left unmatched: 10.